This record covers a single TCR beta chain. The source of the sample is a study of CD8 T cells in Susac syndrome. Random hexamers were used to reverse transcribe the RNA input (about 0.45 to 1 ug). Multiplex immunoSEQ PCR targeted 54 Vbeta and 13 Jbeta TCR beta segments. TCRdb processed the immunoSEQ multiplex PCR reads anew with MiXCR; each CDR3 protein has one entry. This sample has fewer than 350,000 distinct CDR3 sequences, with 85% found just once. The CDR3 sequence is 15 residues long. Germline V lookup: CDR1 DFQATT, CDR2 SNEGSKA (reference sequence). The V end was cut by 4 bases, the J end by 3 bases, with 19 bases between.

Material: CD8+ T cells from PBMCs. The chain links TRBV20-1 to TRBJ2-7, with D possibly matching TRBD2 (6 bases). The source is a human donor with multiple sclerosis. CDR3 sequence: CSATSIGTGSYEQYF. The DNA of the CDR3 is TGCAGTGCTACTTCGATTGGGACTGGGAGCTACGAGCAGTACTTC.